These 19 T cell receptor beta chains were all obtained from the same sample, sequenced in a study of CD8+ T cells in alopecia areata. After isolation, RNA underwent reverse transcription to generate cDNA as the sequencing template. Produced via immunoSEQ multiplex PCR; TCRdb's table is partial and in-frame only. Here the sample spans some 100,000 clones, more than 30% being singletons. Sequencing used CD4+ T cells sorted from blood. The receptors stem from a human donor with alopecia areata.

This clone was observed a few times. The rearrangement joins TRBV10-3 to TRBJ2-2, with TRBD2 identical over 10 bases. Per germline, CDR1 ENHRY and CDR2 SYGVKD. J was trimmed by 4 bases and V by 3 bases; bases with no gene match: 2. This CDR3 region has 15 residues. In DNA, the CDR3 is TGTGCCATCAGTGAAAAGCGGGAGGGCACCGGGGAGCTGTTTTTT. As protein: CAISEKREGTGELFF.

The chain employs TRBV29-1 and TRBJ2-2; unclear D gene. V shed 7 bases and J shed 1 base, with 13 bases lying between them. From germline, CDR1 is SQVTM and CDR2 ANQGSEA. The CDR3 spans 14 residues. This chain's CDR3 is CSAYTGVNTGELFF. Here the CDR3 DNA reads TGCAGCGCCTACACTGGGGTGAACACCGGGGAGCTGTTTTTT.

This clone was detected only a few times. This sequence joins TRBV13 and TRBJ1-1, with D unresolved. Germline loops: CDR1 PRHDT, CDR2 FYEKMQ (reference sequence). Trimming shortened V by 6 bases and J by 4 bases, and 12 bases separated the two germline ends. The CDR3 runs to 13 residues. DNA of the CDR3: TGTGCCAGCAGTCTACAAATGGGCACTGAAGCTTTCTTT. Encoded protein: CASSLQMGTEAFF.

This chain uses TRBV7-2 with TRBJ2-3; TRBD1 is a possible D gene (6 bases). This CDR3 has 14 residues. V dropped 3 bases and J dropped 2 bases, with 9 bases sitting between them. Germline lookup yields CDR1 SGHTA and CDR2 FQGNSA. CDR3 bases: TGTGCCAGCAGCTTGGGACACTCCACAGATACGCAGTATTTT. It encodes CASSLGHSTDTQYF.

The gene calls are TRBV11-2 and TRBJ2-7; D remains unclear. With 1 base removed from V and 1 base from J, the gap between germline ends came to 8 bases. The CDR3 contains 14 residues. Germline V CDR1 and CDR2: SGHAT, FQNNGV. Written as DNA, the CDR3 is TGTGCCAGCAGCTTAGCCGGCAAATCCTACGAGCAGTACTTC. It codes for CASSLAGKSYEQYF.

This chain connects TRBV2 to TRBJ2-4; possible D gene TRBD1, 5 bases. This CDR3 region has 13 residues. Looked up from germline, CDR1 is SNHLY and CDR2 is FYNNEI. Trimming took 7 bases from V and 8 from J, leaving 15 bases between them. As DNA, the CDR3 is TGTGCCAGCATGCGCAGGGCAGAGGACATTCAGTACTTC. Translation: CASMRRAEDIQYF.

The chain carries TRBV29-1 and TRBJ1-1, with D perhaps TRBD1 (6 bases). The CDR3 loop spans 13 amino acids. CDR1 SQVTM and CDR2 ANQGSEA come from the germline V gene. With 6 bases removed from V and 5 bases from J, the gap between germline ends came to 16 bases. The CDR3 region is CSVEPGVGTEAFF. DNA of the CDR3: TGCAGCGTCGAGCCAGGGGTGGGTACTGAAGCTTTCTTT.

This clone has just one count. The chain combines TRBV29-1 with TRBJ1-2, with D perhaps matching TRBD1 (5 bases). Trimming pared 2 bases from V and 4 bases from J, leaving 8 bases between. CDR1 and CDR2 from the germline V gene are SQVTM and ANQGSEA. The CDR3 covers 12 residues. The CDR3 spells CSVERGGYGYTF. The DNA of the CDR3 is TGCAGCGTTGAAAGGGGCGGCTATGGCTACACCTTC.

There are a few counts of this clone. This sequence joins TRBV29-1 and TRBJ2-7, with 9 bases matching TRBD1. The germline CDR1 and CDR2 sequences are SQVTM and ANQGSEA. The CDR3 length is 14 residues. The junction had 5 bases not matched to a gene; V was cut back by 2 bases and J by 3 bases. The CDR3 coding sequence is TGCAGCGTTGAAATAGGGGACAGGGACTACGAGCAGTACTTC. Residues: CSVEIGDRDYEQYF.

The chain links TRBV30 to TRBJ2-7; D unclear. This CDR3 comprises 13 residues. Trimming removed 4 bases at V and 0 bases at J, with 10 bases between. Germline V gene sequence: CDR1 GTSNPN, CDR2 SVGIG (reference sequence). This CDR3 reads CAWIPAYSYEQYF. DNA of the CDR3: TGTGCCTGGATACCGGCCTACTCCTACGAGCAGTACTTC.

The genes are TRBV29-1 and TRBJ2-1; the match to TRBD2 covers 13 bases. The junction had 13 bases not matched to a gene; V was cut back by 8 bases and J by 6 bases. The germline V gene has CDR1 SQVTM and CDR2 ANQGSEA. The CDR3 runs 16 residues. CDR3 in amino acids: CSLRTSGREGSNEQFF. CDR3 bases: TGCAGCCTTCGGACTAGCGGGAGAGAAGGAAGCAATGAGCAGTTCTTC.

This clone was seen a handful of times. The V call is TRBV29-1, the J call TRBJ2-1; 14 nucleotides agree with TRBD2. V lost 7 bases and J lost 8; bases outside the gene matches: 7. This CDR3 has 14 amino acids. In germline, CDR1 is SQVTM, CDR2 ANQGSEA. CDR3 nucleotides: TGCAGCGGTGGACTAGCGGGAGGTGCCCATGAGCAGTTCTTC. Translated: CSGGLAGGAHEQFF.

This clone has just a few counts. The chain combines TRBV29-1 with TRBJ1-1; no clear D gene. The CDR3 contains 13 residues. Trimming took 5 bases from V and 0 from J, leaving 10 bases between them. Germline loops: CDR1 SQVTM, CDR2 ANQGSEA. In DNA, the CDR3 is TGCAGCGTTTCCAGGACGGTGAACACTGAAGCTTTCTTT. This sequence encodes CSVSRTVNTEAFF.

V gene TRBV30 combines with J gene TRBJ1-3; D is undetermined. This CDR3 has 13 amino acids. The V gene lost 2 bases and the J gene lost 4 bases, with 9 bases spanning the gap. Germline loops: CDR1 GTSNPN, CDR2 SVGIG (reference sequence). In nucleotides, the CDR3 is TGTGCCTGGAGTAGCAAGAGAGGAAACACCATATATTTT. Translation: CAWSSKRGNTIYF. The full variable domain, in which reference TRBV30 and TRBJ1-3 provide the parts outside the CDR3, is SQTIHQWPATLVQPVGSPLSLECTVEGTSNPNLYWYRQAAGRGLQLLFYSVGIGQISSEVPQNLSASRPQDRQFILSSKKLLLSDSGFYLCAWSSKRGNTIYFGEGSWLTVV.

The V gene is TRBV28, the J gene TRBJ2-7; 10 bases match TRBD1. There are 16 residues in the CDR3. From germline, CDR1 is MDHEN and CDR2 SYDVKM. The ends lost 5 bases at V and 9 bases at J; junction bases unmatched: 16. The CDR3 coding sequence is TGTGCCAGCAGTCGGCCCGGACAGGGGGATATGTCGAGGCAGTACTTC. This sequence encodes CASSRPGQGDMSRQYF.

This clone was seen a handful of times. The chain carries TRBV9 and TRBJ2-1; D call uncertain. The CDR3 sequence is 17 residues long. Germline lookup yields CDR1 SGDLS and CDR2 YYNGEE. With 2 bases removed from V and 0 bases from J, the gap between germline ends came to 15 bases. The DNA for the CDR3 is TGTGCCAGCAGCGTGACACGGAGTCCCAGCTCCTACAATGAGCAGTTCTTC. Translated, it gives CASSVTRSPSSYNEQFF.

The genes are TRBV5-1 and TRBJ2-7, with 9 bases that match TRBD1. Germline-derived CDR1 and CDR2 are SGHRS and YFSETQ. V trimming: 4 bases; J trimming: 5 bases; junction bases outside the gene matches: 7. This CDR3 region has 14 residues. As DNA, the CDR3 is TGCGCCAGCAGCGGGGGGACAGGGACCCACGAGCAGTACTTC. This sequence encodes CASSGGTGTHEQYF. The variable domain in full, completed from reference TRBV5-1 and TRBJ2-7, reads KAGVTQTPRYLIKTRGQQVTLSCSPISGHRSVSWYQQTPGQGLQFLFEYFSETQRNKGNFPGRFSGRQFSNSRSEMNVSTLELGDSALYLCASSGGTGTHEQYFGPGTRLTVT.

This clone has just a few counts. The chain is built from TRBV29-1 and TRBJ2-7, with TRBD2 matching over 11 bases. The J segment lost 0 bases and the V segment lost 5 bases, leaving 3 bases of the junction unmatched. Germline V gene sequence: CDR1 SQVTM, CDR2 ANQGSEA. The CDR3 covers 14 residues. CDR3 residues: CSVSGTSGSYEQYF. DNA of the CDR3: TGCAGCGTTTCCGGGACTAGCGGCTCCTACGAGCAGTACTTC.

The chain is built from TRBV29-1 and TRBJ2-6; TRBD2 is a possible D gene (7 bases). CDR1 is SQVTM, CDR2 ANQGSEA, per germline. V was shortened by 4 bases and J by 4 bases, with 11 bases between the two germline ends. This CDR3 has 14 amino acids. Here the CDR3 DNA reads TGCAGCGTTGTGGGAGGGACAGGGGCCAACGTCCTGACTTTC. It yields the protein CSVVGGTGANVLTF.